These 23 T cell receptor beta chains originate from one sample sequenced in a study of metastatic and nonmetastatic thyroid tumors. Patients underwent thyroid surgery, and none had received any treatment before it. TCRdb re-called clones from the PCR reads using MiXCR. In the table there are tens of thousands of clones, under 20% of which are singletons. The sample consisted of blood. All receptors derive from a male donor with papillary thyroid cancer or a benign thyroid nodule (not recorded which). Some clones in this sample may be carry-over from other donors' samples.

This clone was seen a few times. The chain has TRBV6-4 and TRBJ2-3; D not resolved. Germline CDR1 is MRHNA and CDR2 is SNTAGT. V was cut by 6 bases and J by 1 base, with 14 bases left in between. The CDR3 length is 15 residues. The CDR3 sequence: CASSQSAIGTDTQYF. The DNA for the CDR3 is TGTGCCAGCAGCCAATCGGCTATCGGCACAGATACGCAGTATTTT.

This clone has ten or more counts. The V call is TRBV7-2, the J call TRBJ2-7; D possibly matches TRBD1 or TRBD2 (5 bases each). There are 18 residues in the CDR3. The V end was cut by 0 bases, the J end by 2 bases, with 20 bases between. Germline V lookup: CDR1 SGHTA, CDR2 FQGNSA. DNA for the CDR3: TGTGCCAGCAGCTTAGCCTTGTTGAGTAGGGACGAGGCCTACGAGCAGTACTTC. Translation gives CASSLALLSRDEAYEQYF.

Ten or more counts support this clone. One junction end does not reproduce the germline sequence, and a read error may be involved. The rearrangement joins TRBV6-1 to TRBJ2-1; D not certain. Looked up from germline, CDR1 is MNHNS and CDR2 is SASEGT. The CDR3 consists of 11 residues. As DNA, the CDR3 is TGTGCCAGCAGTTTAGGGTTGGTCATCGTCTTC. Translation gives CASSLGLVIVF.

On this clone: The conserved closing phenylalanine or tryptophan is absent in this CDR3, likely reflecting a read error. The chain uses TRBV30 and TRBJ1-2; D is unresolved. The CDR3 has 11 residues. Between the trimmed V and J ends, which lost 1 base and 8 bases, there was a span of 8 bases. Germline loops: CDR1 GTSNPN, CDR2 SVGIG (reference sequence). As DNA, the CDR3 is TGTGCCTGGAGTGCGTCGGAAGGCTACACCCTC. This sequence encodes CAWSASEGYTL.

This clone has at least ten counts. The sample holds other DNA sequences that translate to the same CDR3. The rearrangement uses TRBV9 and TRBJ2-5; 7 bases are a match to TRBD1. The junction had 12 bases not matched to a gene; V was cut back by 3 bases and J by 1 base. The CDR3 covers 17 residues. Germline V gene lookup returns CDR1 SGDLS and CDR2 YYNGEE. The CDR3, as DNA: TGTGCCAGCAGCGGCCGCGGAATACAGGGGATCCAAGAGACCCAGTACTTC. As protein: CASSGRGIQGIQETQYF.

This clone occurred many times. The CDR3 protein is CASSQLGLALYTNTGELFF. The CDR3 DNA is TGCGCCAGCAGCCAGCTAGGACTAGCCCTATACACGAACACCGGGGAGCTGTTTTTT. The rearrangement links TRBV4-3 to TRBJ2-2; 8 nucleotides align to TRBD2. Germline V gene sequence: CDR1 LGHNA, CDR2 YSLEER. Trimming removed 3 bases from V and 0 bases from J; junction bases left unmatched: 12. This CDR3 is 19 amino acids long.

Details on this clone: The junction and the germline gene differ at one end; a read error may be behind it. This CDR3 is CASIGWGPSEDTQYF. The CDR3 DNA reads as TGTGCCAGCATCGGCTGGGGGCCCTCGGAAGATACCCAGTACTTC. This rearrangement joins TRBV7-8 to TRBJ2-5; TRBD1 might be the D (6 bases). CDR1 and CDR2 from the germline V gene are SGHVS and FQNEAQ. The CDR3 extends over 15 amino acids.

This clone was detected many times. The chain has TRBV20-1 and TRBJ1-3; D is possibly TRBD1 (6 bases). The CDR3 covers 15 residues. Germline loops: CDR1 DFQATT, CDR2 SNEGSKA (reference sequence). V was pared by 6 bases and J by 0 bases, with 15 bases between. Written as DNA, the CDR3 is TGCAGTGCCCGCCCGACAGGAAGCTCTGGAAACACCATATATTTT. This codes for CSARPTGSSGNTIYF.

This clone was seen many times. This chain connects TRBV6-1 to TRBJ2-5; TRBD1 aligns across 10 bases. V dropped 3 bases and J dropped 5; count of bases not matched to a gene: 3. The germline gives CDR1 MNHNS, CDR2 SASEGT. The CDR3 runs 14 residues. The CDR3: CASSEGQGWETQYF. The CDR3 DNA reads as TGTGCCAGCAGTGAGGGACAGGGGTGGGAGACCCAGTACTTC.

A few counts support this clone. Just one base apart from a much larger clone, this may be a read error. The same CDR3 is also encoded by other DNA sequences in this sample. This chain links TRBV5-1 with TRBJ2-3; a possible D gene is TRBD1 (6 bases). This CDR3 contains 17 residues. CDR1 is SGHRS, CDR2 YFSETQ, per germline. This CDR3 reads CASSLQIPTGLPDTQYF. Here the CDR3 DNA reads TGCGCCAGCAGCTTACAGATCCCTACAGGGCTGCCAGATACGCAGTATTTC.

In its sample, this clone was seen many times. CDR3 protein: CASSQSGVGQETQYF. In nucleotides, the CDR3 is TGCGCCAGCAGCCAATCGGGCGTGGGTCAAGAGACCCAGTACTTC. The chain uses TRBV4-1 and TRBJ2-5; D call uncertain. Germline V gene sequence: CDR1 MGHRA, CDR2 YSYEKL. CDR3 size: 15 residues. The ends were cut back, 2 bases at V and 2 bases at J, with 12 bases in the middle.

A note on this clone: This sample also contains other DNA sequences that code for the same CDR3. This chain links TRBV20-1 with TRBJ2-7; TRBD2 matches 9 bases. Germline trimming cut 1 base from V and 4 bases from J; bases unmatched to any gene: 17. The CDR3 totals 18 residues. Germline-derived CDR1 and CDR2 are DFQATT and SNEGSKA (reference sequence). CDR3 loop: CSARGVRVWREGSYEQYV. The DNA for the CDR3 is TGCAGTGCTAGAGGAGTAAGGGTTTGGCGGGAGGGATCATACGAGCAGTACGTC.

This clone was observed many times. The chain couples TRBV9 to TRBJ1-5; 9 bases are a match to TRBD1. Per the germline V gene, CDR1 is SGDLS and CDR2 is YYNGEE. This CDR3 region has 16 residues. V was clipped by 0 bases and J by 1 base; unmatched bases: 2. The DNA for the CDR3 is TGTGCCAGCAGCGTAGAGGACAGGGGAAGCAATCAGCCCCAGCATTTT. This sequence encodes CASSVEDRGSNQPQHF.

This rearrangement joins TRBV5-6 to TRBJ2-1; no clear D gene. The CDR3 contains 13 residues. Looked up from germline, CDR1 is SGHDT and CDR2 is YYEEEE. The V gene lost 6 bases and the J gene lost 5 bases, with 12 bases spanning the gap. The CDR3 DNA is TGTGCCAGCAATCTAGGGTCTGACAATGAGCAGTTCTTC. Protein product: CASNLGSDNEQFF. Complete variable domain (other parts from reference TRBV5-6 and TRBJ2-1): DAGVTQSPTHLIKTRGQQVTLRCSPKSGHDTVSWYQQALGQGPQFIFQYYEEEERQRGNFPDRFSGHQFPNYSSELNVNALLLGDSALYLCASNLGSDNEQFFGPGTRLTVL.

This clone was seen many times. V is TRBV19 and J is TRBJ1-2; D remains ambiguous. This CDR3 contains 10 residues. V lost 2 bases and J lost 9, with 4 bases in between. Germline V gene data show CDR1 as LNHDA and CDR2 as SQIVND (reference sequence). CDR3 DNA: TGTGCCAGTAGTATACCGCGCTACACCTTC. It translates to CASSIPRYTF.

The J gene is TRBJ2-2, the V gene TRBV7-3, with D possibly being TRBD1 or TRBD2 (6 bases each). CDR1 is SGHTA and CDR2 is FQGTGA in the germline V gene. Trimming stripped 1 base from V and 2 bases from J, with 11 bases between. The length of the CDR3 is 16 residues. The CDR3 reads CASSLIPGANTGELFF. CDR3 coding DNA: TGTGCCAGCAGCTTAATTCCGGGGGCCAACACCGGGGAGCTGTTTTTT.

In this sample, this clone turned up many times. V usage is TRBV27 and J usage is TRBJ1-2; 7 positions agree with TRBD1. This CDR3 has 13 residues. Germline CDR1 is MNHEY and CDR2 is SMNVEV (reference sequence). Germline trimming cut 7 bases from V and 2 bases from J; bases unmatched to any gene: 4. The CDR3 loop reads CASKTGPNYGYTF. Here the CDR3 DNA reads TGTGCCAGCAAGACAGGGCCAAACTATGGCTACACCTTC.

This clone was counted ten times or more. The chain links TRBV11-2 to TRBJ2-7; a weak D match, TRBD2 (5 bases). V lost 2 bases and J 3 bases, leaving 11 bases between the germline ends. There are 14 residues in the CDR3. From germline, CDR1 is SGHAT and CDR2 FQNNGV. The CDR3 DNA sequence: TGTGCCAGCAGCTTACTGGGTGCGGGCTACGAGCAGTACGTC. It translates to CASSLLGAGYEQYV.

In this sample, this clone turned up many times. The CDR3 coding sequence is TGTGCCAGCTCACCCACTGGACAGGGAGGCGATGGCTACACCTTC. Amino acids: CASSPTGQGGDGYTF. The V call is TRBV18, the J call TRBJ1-2, with 8 nucleotides matching TRBD1. The V gene's germline CDR1 is KGHSH and CDR2 LQKENI. The CDR3 loop spans 15 amino acids. J lost 6 bases, V lost 3 bases, and 9 bases had no gene match.

This clone was observed at least ten times. The CDR3 loop reads CASSTGQGANPYEQYF. In nucleotides, the CDR3 is TGTGCCAGCAGCACCGGACAGGGGGCGAATCCCTACGAGCAGTACTTC. This chain joins TRBV11-1 and TRBJ2-7, with 11 bases that match TRBD1. Germline CDR1 reads SGHAT; CDR2 reads FQDESV (reference sequence). Losses at the gene ends were 5 bases for V and 2 bases for J; bases not matched to a gene: 8. This CDR3 contains 16 residues.

This clone was detected many times. The junction departs from germline at one end; a sequencing error may be responsible. The sample contains more than one DNA sequence encoding this CDR3. The chain has TRBV30 and TRBJ2-1; tentative D call: TRBD2 (6 bases). Germline CDR1 and CDR2: GTSNPN and SVGIG (reference sequence). There are 15 residues in the CDR3. The CDR3 DNA sequence: TGTGCCTGGAGTGTAAAAGGGGAGGACTACAATGAGCAGTTTTTC. It encodes CAWSVKGEDYNEQFF.

This clone was seen many times. The chain combines TRBV2 with TRBJ2-7; 9 bases agree with TRBD2. CDR3 size: 16 residues. Germline V gene sequence: CDR1 SNHLY, CDR2 FYNNEI. The junction had 14 bases not matched to a gene; V was cut back by 8 bases and J by 3 bases. The CDR3 DNA reads as TGTGCCAGCTCTCAGCAGCGGGGGGCAAGTTACTACGAGCAGTACTTC. Translated, it gives CASSQQRGASYYEQYF. Looking up the rest from reference TRBV2 and TRBJ2-7 gives the full variable domain: EPEVTQTPSHQVTQMGQEVILRCVPISNHLYFYWYRQILGQKVEFLVSFYNNEISEKSEIFDDQFSVERPDGSNFTLKIRSTKLEDSAMYFCASSQQRGASYYEQYFGPGTRLTVT.

This clone appeared many times. The rearrangement links TRBV6-5 to TRBJ2-1, with 7 bases identical to TRBD2. The J segment lost 7 bases and the V segment lost 4 bases, leaving 13 bases of the junction unmatched. The CDR3 consists of 16 residues. The germline gives CDR1 MNHEY, CDR2 SVGAGI. The CDR3 nucleotides read TGTGCCAGCAGTTCCCGGGGGGATTCCACTTTGAATGAGCAGTTCTTC. Protein product: CASSSRGDSTLNEQFF.